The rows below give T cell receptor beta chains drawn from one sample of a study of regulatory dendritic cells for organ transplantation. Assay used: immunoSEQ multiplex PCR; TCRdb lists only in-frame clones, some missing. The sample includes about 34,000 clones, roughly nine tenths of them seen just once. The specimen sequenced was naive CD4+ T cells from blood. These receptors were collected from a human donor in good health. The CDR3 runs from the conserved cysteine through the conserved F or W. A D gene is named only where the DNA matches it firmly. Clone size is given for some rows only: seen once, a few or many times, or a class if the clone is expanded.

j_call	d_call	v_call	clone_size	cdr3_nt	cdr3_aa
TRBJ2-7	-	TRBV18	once	TGTGCCACCCGGGGAAACCACTCCTACGAGCAGTACTTC	CATRGNHSYEQYF
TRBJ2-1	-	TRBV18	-	TGTGCCAGCTCACCACCGCCGAGCTCAAATGAGCAGTTCTTC	CASSPPPSSNEQFF
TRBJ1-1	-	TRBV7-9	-	TGTGCCAGCAGCGTGGATCGGGACACTGAAGCTTTCTTT	CASSVDRDTEAFF
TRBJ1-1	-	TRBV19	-	TGTGCCAGTAGCCTATCCACGAACACTGAAGCTTTCTTT	CASSLSTNTEAFF
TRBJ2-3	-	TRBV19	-	TGTGCCAGTAGTATAGATCTATTGGGGCAGCAAACAGATACGCAGTATTTT	CASSIDLLGQQTDTQYF
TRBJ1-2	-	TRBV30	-	TGTGCCTGGATGACCGACAGTATACATGGCTACACCTTC	CAWMTDSIHGYTF
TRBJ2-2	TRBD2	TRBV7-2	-	TGTGCCAGCAGCTTAGGGCTAGCGGGGGGGCTCGGCGGGGAGCTGTTTTTT	CASSLGLAGGLGGELFF
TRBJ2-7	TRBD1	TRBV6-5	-	TGTGCCAGCAAAAGGGACAGGGACGCCTACGAGCAGTACTTC	CASKRDRDAYEQYF
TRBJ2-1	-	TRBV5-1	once	TGCGCCAGCAGCTCAACACCTAGCGATGAGCAGTTCTTC	CASSSTPSDEQFF
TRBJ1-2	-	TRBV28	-	TGTGCCACCCAACCCCGGGGTGGCTACACCTTC	CATQPRGGYTF
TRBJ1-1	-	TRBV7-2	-	TGTGCCAGCAGCATAATGGGGATCCTGAACACTGAAGCTTTCTTT	CASSIMGILNTEAFF
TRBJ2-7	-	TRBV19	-	TGTGCCAGTAGTATAGATCCCCTGGTAAGGACAGCCCAGGACGAGCAGTACTTC	CASSIDPLVRTAQDEQYF
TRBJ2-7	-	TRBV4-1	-	TGCGCCAGCAGCCAAGATCGAGGGTTTTACGAGCAGTACTTC	CASSQDRGFYEQYF
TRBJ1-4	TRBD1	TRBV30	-	TGTGCCTGGAGTGTTAACAGGGGACTTAATGAAAAACTGTTTTTT	CAWSVNRGLNEKLFF
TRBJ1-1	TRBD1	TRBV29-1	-	TGCAGCGTTGAAGATCTAGGGGGCACCACCCGAGCTTTCTTT	CSVEDLGGTTRAFF
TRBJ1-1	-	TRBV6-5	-	TGTGCCAGCAGTTACTCCAGACACCAGGGGACTGAAGCTTTCTTT	CASSYSRHQGTEAFF
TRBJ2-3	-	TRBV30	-	TGTGCCTGGAGTGTATCTGCCACCTCCTATACGCAGTATTTT	CAWSVSATSYTQYF
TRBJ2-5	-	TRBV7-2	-	TGTGCCAGCAGCCAGGGGTTCTGGACCCCTCCTGGGGGGGAGACCCAGTACTTC	CASSQGFWTPPGGETQYF
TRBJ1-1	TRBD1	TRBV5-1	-	TGCGCCAGCAGCTTGGACGGGACAGGTGAAGCTTTCTTT	CASSLDGTGEAFF
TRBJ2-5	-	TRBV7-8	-	TGTGCCAGCAGCTTAGTCGGGGCGCGGGGAGAGACCCAGTACTTC	CASSLVGARGETQYF
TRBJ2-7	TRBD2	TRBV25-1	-	TGTGCCAGCAGTGAATATACCGGCGGGAGCAGGAACGAGCAGTACTTC	CASSEYTGGSRNEQYF
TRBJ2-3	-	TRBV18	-	TGTGCCAGCTCACCACCAAGGGGTTCTAGCACAGATACGCAGTATTTT	CASSPPRGSSTDTQYF
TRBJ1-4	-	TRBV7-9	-	TGTGCCAGCAGCTTTGTAGGGCTCCAGAATGAAAAACTGTTTTTT	CASSFVGLQNEKLFF
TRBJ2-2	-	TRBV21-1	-	TGTGCCAGCAGCAAATGGCCCCGGATCCCTGGGACCGGGGAGCTGTTTTTT	CASSKWPRIPGTGELFF
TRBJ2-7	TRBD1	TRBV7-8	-	TGTGCCAGCAGCTCAAAGCGGACAGGGTACTACGAGCAGTACTTC	CASSSKRTGYYEQYF
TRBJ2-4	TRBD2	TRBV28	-	TGTGCCAGCAGTTTATCCCCCAATGAGGGACTAGCGGGACTAGCCAAAAACATTCAGTACTTC	CASSLSPNEGLAGLAKNIQYF
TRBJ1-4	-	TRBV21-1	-	TGTGCCAGCAGCAAAGATAGGGTGCTAGGGACAGGGGACGAAAAACTGTTTTTT	CASSKDRVLGTGDEKLFF
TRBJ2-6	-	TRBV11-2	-	TGTGCCAGCATCCTCTCTGGGGCCAACGTCCTGACTTTC	CASILSGANVLTF